A single sample is the source of the 21 T cell receptor beta chains below, sequenced in a study of T cells in Graves' hyperthyroidism and ophthalmopathy. RNA transcripts provided the source from which TCR beta CDR3 regions were amplified. HTBI primers were employed in a first-round RT-PCR of the TCR CDR3. Each CDR3 protein is one row after TCRdb ran MiXCR on the multiplex PCR reads. This sample has nearly 750,000 distinct CDR3 sequences; roughly 32% occur once, and the top ten carry more than 25%. Source material: blood. These TCRs come from a middle-aged woman with Graves' hyperthyroidism.

This clonotype was detected many times. V usage is TRBV2 and J usage is TRBJ2-2; 12 nucleotides align to TRBD1. V shed 7 bases and J 5 bases; nucleotides not matched to a gene: 5. The CDR3 totals 15 residues. The germline CDR1 and CDR2 sequences are SNHLY and FYNNEI. This CDR3 reads CASTGTGGFTGELFF. The CDR3 DNA reads as TGTGCCAGCACCGGGACAGGGGGCTTTACCGGGGAGCTGTTTTTT.

This clonotype was found many times. V usage is TRBV7-6 and J usage is TRBJ1-5, with TRBD1 matching over 9 bases. The CDR3 is 14 amino acids. Germline CDR1 is SGHVS and CDR2 is FNYEAQ. V lost 1 base, J lost 6 bases, and 1 base stayed unmatched. The chain's CDR3 is CASSLGTGVQPQHF. In DNA form, the CDR3 reads TGTGCCAGCAGCTTAGGGACAGGGGTTCAGCCCCAGCATTTT.

Notes on this clonotype: The conserved closing phenylalanine or tryptophan is absent in this CDR3, likely reflecting a read error. Because the CDR3's place on the DNA is in doubt, the DNA is left out and the CDR3 is given as listed by TCRdb. V and J are TRBV2 and TRBJ1-2. CDR1 is SNHLY, CDR2 FYNNEI, per germline. The CDR3 is 8 amino acids in total, end residues counted. CDR3 residues: CASSELGG.

Turning to this clonotype: The conserved closing phenylalanine or tryptophan is absent in this CDR3, likely reflecting a read error. This chain uses TRBV3-1 with TRBJ1-1; D is unclear. CDR3 size: 14 residues. Germline CDR1 and CDR2: LGHDT and YNNKEL (reference sequence). Between the trimmed V and J ends, which lost 0 bases and 0 bases, there was a span of 5 bases. The CDR3 is CASSQEYVNTEAFL. The CDR3 DNA sequence: TGTGCCAGCAGCCAAGAGTACGTGAACACTGAAGCTTTCCTT.

In the case of this clonotype: At one of its ends the junction is not consistent with the germline gene, which may arise from a read error. The chain has TRBV11-2 and TRBJ2-7, with 9 bases identical to TRBD1. Looked up from germline, CDR1 is SGHAT and CDR2 is FQNNGV. CDR3 length: 11 amino acids. CDR3 sequence: CASSRDRALSF. The CDR3 DNA reads as TGTGCCAGCAGCCGGGACAGGGCCTTGTCCTTC.

The chain links TRBV20-1 to TRBJ2-7; a weak D match, TRBD2 (5 bases). In germline, CDR1 is DFQATT, CDR2 SNEGSKA (reference sequence). V shed 1 base and J shed 6 bases, with 10 bases lying between them. The CDR3 extends over 12 amino acids. The CDR3 loop is CSARVPGGEQYF. The CDR3 DNA sequence: TGCAGTGCTAGAGTGCCAGGAGGCGAGCAGTACTTC.

This sequence joins TRBV9 and TRBJ2-5; D is ambiguous. The V end lost 0 bases, the J end lost 5 bases, and 14 bases lay between the germline ends. CDR1 and CDR2 (germline): SGDLS, YYNGEE. This CDR3 has 15 amino acids. The CDR3 here is CASSVDSKALETQYF. CDR3 coding DNA: TGTGCCAGCAGCGTAGACTCTAAGGCGTTGGAGACCCAGTACTTC. Full variable domain (rest looked up from reference TRBV9 and TRBJ2-5): DSGVTQTPKHLITATGQRVTLRCSPRSGDLSVYWYQQSLDQGLQFLIQYYNGEERAKGNILERFSAQQFPDLHSELNLSSLELGDSALYFCASSVDSKALETQYFGPGTRLLVL.

On this clonotype: This could be a read error, since a much larger clone is one nucleotide away. V and J are TRBV7-2 and TRBJ1-2, with D possibly being TRBD1 (5 bases). There are 12 residues in the CDR3. The germline V gene encodes CDR1 SGHTA and CDR2 FQGNSA. CDR3 DNA sequence: TGTGCCAGCAACCGAGGAAGGGACGGCTGCACCTTC. The encoded protein is CASNRGRDGCTF.

Points on this clonotype: The germline gene is not matched at one end of the junction; a read error may be the cause. The rearrangement links TRBV5-5 to TRBJ2-5; D remains unclear. Germline assignment: CDR1 SGHKS and CDR2 YYEKEE (reference sequence). The CDR3 is 11 residues long. The CDR3 protein is CASSLVEIQYF. In DNA, the CDR3 is TGTGCCAGCAGCTTGGTCGAGATCCAGTACTTC.

This clonotype came up once. This may come from a read error, since a much larger clone is one base off. V usage is TRBV7-9 and J usage is TRBJ2-7; TRBD2 aligns across 10 bases. The CDR3 runs 15 residues. Germline CDR1 is SEHNR and CDR2 is FQNEAQ (reference sequence). In DNA, the CDR3 is TGTACCAGCAGCCAGGTAGCGGGAGGTCCCCTCGAGCAGTACTTC. Translation: CTSSQVAGGPLEQYF.

The chain recombines TRBV5-6 with TRBJ1-1; no firm D call. This CDR3 has 15 amino acids. Germline CDR1 is SGHDT and CDR2 is YYEEEE. Trimming pared 1 base from V and 1 base from J, leaving 11 bases between. The CDR3 DNA reads as TGTGCCAGCAGCTTGCCTTCGACGGGGAACACTGAAGCTTTCTTT. This gives the protein CASSLPSTGNTEAFF. The entire variable domain, with the rest obtained from reference TRBV5-6 and TRBJ1-1, is as follows: DAGVTQSPTHLIKTRGQQVTLRCSPKSGHDTVSWYQQALGQGPQFIFQYYEEEERQRGNFPDRFSGHQFPNYSSELNVNALLLGDSALYLCASSLPSTGNTEAFFGQGTRLTVV.

This clonotype has ten or more counts. This chain joins TRBV15 and TRBJ2-7; D not certain. The V end lost 4 bases, the J end lost 0 bases, and 25 bases lay between the germline ends. CDR1 is LNHNV and CDR2 is YYDKDF in the germline V gene (reference sequence). CDR3 length: 19 residues. The CDR3 is CATSIHNPTTPSGSYEQYF. The CDR3 DNA reads TGTGCCACCAGCATCCACAATCCTACAACCCCTTCAGGCTCCTACGAGCAGTACTTC.

This chain connects TRBV12-3 or TRBV12-4 to TRBJ1-1; the D gene is possibly TRBD1 (5 bases). Trimming pared 6 bases from V and 3 bases from J, leaving 17 bases between. The length of the CDR3 is 15 residues. CDR3 region: CASSPSRAGYTEAFF. CDR3 DNA sequence: TGTGCCAGCAGCCCATCCCGGGCAGGGTACACTGAAGCTTTCTTT.

This clonotype was counted ten times or more. CDR3 nucleotide sequence: TGTGCCAGCAGACTAGCGGGAGCCTACGAGCAGTACTTC. Translating gives CASRLAGAYEQYF. This sequence joins TRBV25-1 and TRBJ2-7; the match to TRBD2 covers 11 bases. The CDR3 consists of 13 residues. Germline CDR1 MGHDK, CDR2 SYGVNS. With 6 bases clipped from V and 2 bases from J, the junction kept 0 bases outside the gene matches.

The chain is built from TRBV7-9 and TRBJ2-7; D is possibly TRBD2 (6 bases). The CDR3 contains 11 residues. V was pared by 10 bases and J by 7 bases, with 14 bases between. Germline loops: CDR1 SEHNR, CDR2 FQNEAQ (reference sequence). Written as DNA, the CDR3 is TGTGCCACCTCACTAGCCATAGAGCAGTACTTC. Protein product: CATSLAIEQYF.

This rearrangement joins TRBV19 to TRBJ2-1; TRBD1 agrees at 7 bases. J lost 0 bases, V lost 8 bases, and 4 bases had no gene match. The V gene's germline CDR1 is LNHDA and CDR2 SQIVND (reference sequence). The CDR3 has 14 residues. CDR3 nucleotide sequence: TGTGCCAGTTCAGACAGGGCCTCCTACAATGAGCAGTTCTTC. Protein product: CASSDRASYNEQFF.

This rearrangement joins TRBV27 to TRBJ2-2; TRBD1 aligns across 9 bases. J was trimmed by 5 bases and V by 7 bases; bases with no gene match: 8. CDR1 MNHEY and CDR2 SMNVEV come from the germline V gene (reference sequence). The CDR3 is made up of 15 amino acids. CDR3 residues: CASNLQGAPTGELFF. The CDR3 coding sequence is TGTGCCAGCAATCTACAGGGGGCCCCGACCGGGGAGCTGTTTTTT.

Ten or more counts support this clonotype. This chain uses TRBV7-8 with TRBJ1-5; TRBD1 might be the D (6 bases). With 3 bases removed from V and 1 base from J, the gap between germline ends came to 10 bases. This CDR3 comprises 15 residues. Germline lookup yields CDR1 SGHVS and CDR2 FQNEAQ. The CDR3 sequence: CASSFGGASNQPQHF. The CDR3 coding sequence is TGTGCCAGCAGCTTCGGGGGGGCAAGCAATCAGCCCCAGCATTTT.

Many counts were recorded for this clonotype. V gene TRBV19 combines with J gene TRBJ1-2; 7 nucleotides line up with TRBD1. From germline, CDR1 is LNHDA and CDR2 SQIVND (reference sequence). With V trimmed by 0 bases and J by 2 bases, 9 bases remained unmatched. The CDR3 contains 17 residues. CDR3 loop: CASSIDSSGGANYGYTF. The CDR3 coding sequence is TGTGCCAGTAGTATAGATTCGTCAGGGGGGGCCAACTATGGCTACACCTTC.

This clonotype has more than one count but fewer than ten. This chain joins TRBV4-1 and TRBJ1-2; 8 bases are shared with TRBD1. Germline CDR1 and CDR2: MGHRA and YSYEKL. The CDR3 has 16 amino acids. V shed 5 bases and J 6 bases; nucleotides not matched to a gene: 14. The chain's CDR3 is CASSYRTGSIGDGYTF. The CDR3 region has the DNA TGCGCCAGCAGCTACCGGACAGGGAGTATTGGTGATGGCTACACCTTC.

CDR3 DNA: TGCGCCAGCAGTGCCCCTTACACTGAAGCTTTCTTT. This codes for CASSAPYTEAFF. V is TRBV10-2 and J is TRBJ1-1; D uncertain. The CDR3 consists of 12 residues. Germline loops: CDR1 WSHSY, CDR2 SAAADI. Trimming left V 4 bases short and J 3 bases short, with 6 bases between.